This entry lists 22 T cell receptor beta chains sequenced from one sample in a study of molecular identifiers for immune sequencing clone quantification. TCRdb processed the PCR reads anew with MiXCR; each CDR3 protein has one entry. The data contain about 500,000 distinct CDR3 sequences, 20% to 25% of them singletons. The sample comprised naive CD8+ T cells from blood, with Jurkat cell RNA spiked in. Subset indicated: FACS-sorted CD8+CD4-CCR7+CD45RA+ naive T cells. The receptors come from a human donor in good health. Some libraries in this study had Jurkat cell RNA spiked in.

About this clonotype itself: Being one base from a much bigger clone, this may be a read error. The chain recombines TRBV5-1 with TRBJ2-7; 7 nucleotides agree with TRBD1. The CDR3 has 12 amino acids. CDR1 and CDR2 from the germline V gene are SGHRS and YFSETQ. CDR3: CACSSQGNEQYF. CDR3 bases: TGCGCCTGCAGCTCACAGGGGAACGAGCAGTACTTC.

CDR3 coding DNA: TGTGCCGGCACAGGGTCCAACTATGGCTACACCTTC. It specifies CAGTGSNYGYTF. The chain carries TRBV30 and TRBJ1-2; D perhaps matches TRBD1 (6 bases). The length of the CDR3 is 12 residues. Trimming cost V 8 bases and J 2 bases, with 12 bases left between them. From germline, CDR1 is GTSNPN and CDR2 SVGIG (reference sequence).

The CDR3, as DNA: TGTGCCAGCAGCTTCCTTGACAGACAAGAGACCCAGTACTTC. Its protein is CASSFLDRQETQYF. The chain couples TRBV7-2 to TRBJ2-5; weak D call: TRBD1 (5 bases). This CDR3 has 14 amino acids. V lost 3 bases and J lost 2, with 10 bases in between. Germline V gene lookup returns CDR1 SGHTA and CDR2 FQGNSA.

There are many counts of this clonotype. This chain joins TRBV19 and TRBJ1-5; D unresolved. CDR1 is LNHDA, CDR2 SQIVND, per germline (reference sequence). The CDR3 runs to 16 residues. V lost 5 bases and J 6 bases, leaving 20 bases between the germline ends. DNA of the CDR3: TGTGCCAGTAGTTTAACCACTCGGGGTTCAGGTCAGCCCCAGCATTTT. Its protein is CASSLTTRGSGQPQHF.

The CDR3 sequence is CASSFRPQIYNEQFF. CDR3 nucleotides: TGTGCCAGCAGTTTCCGACCGCAGATCTACAATGAGCAGTTCTTC. This sequence joins TRBV28 and TRBJ2-1; D is ambiguous. V dropped 3 bases and J dropped 3 bases, with 12 bases sitting between them. The germline CDR1 and CDR2 sequences are MDHEN and SYDVKM. The CDR3 loop spans 15 amino acids.

As regards this clonotype: This may be a read error: a much more frequent sequence differs by one nucleotide. This chain uses TRBV4-3 with TRBJ1-1; D may be TRBD1 (6 bases). CDR3 length: 16 residues. V was cut by 0 bases and J by 5 bases, with 16 bases left in between. Germline V lookup: CDR1 LGHNA, CDR2 YSLEER. The DNA for the CDR3 is TGCGCCAGCAGCCAAGATCCGGGGGGCGGAGGGACTGAAGCTTTCTTT. This codes for CASSQDPGGGGTEAFF.

This clonotype was recorded at least ten times. This sequence joins TRBV9 and TRBJ1-3; D gene ambiguous. The CDR3 extends over 12 amino acids. V lost 0 bases to trimming and J lost 4 bases, with 2 bases between them. CDR1 SGDLS and CDR2 YYNGEE come from the germline V gene. For the CDR3, the DNA is TGTGCCAGCAGCGTAGGCGGAAACACCATATATTTT. Amino acid sequence: CASSVGGNTIYF.

This clonotype was seen many times. J is TRBJ2-3 and V is TRBV20-1; D unclear. CDR3 length equals 15 residues. The V gene lost 0 bases and the J gene lost 6 bases, with 16 bases spanning the gap. Germline-derived CDR1 and CDR2 are DFQATT and SNEGSKA (reference sequence). The CDR3 loop is CSAREIDISWDTQYF. For the CDR3, the DNA is TGCAGTGCTAGAGAAATCGACATATCTTGGGATACGCAGTATTTT.

This clonotype was picked up many times. The CDR3 is CASSLAESTDTQYF. CDR3 DNA: TGTGCCAGCAGTTTGGCAGAGAGCACAGATACGCAGTATTTT. The chain uses TRBV27 and TRBJ2-3; D gene ambiguous. Germline assignment: CDR1 MNHEY and CDR2 SMNVEV (reference sequence). This CDR3 is built from 14 residues. The ends were cut back, 3 bases at V and 0 bases at J, with 7 bases in the middle.

This clonotype showed up many times. The chain recombines TRBV7-9 with TRBJ1-1; D call uncertain. Germline V CDR1 and CDR2: SEHNR, FQNEAQ (reference sequence). V gave up 3 bases and J gave up 5 bases, with 10 bases separating them. The CDR3 length is 13 residues. The CDR3 DNA sequence: TGTGCCAGCAGCTTCGAACTGGATACTGAAGCTTTCTTT. It translates to CASSFELDTEAFF.

A note on this clonotype: This clone may be a read error of a much larger clone one base away. The chain joins TRBV4-2 to TRBJ2-5; D gene ambiguous. V dropped 2 bases and J dropped 5 bases, with 15 bases sitting between them. Germline assignment: CDR1 LGHNA and CDR2 YNFKEQ. The CDR3 is 15 residues long. Here the CDR3 DNA reads TGTGCCAGCAGCCAAAATCCGATAGACGCTGAGACCCAGTACTTC. This encodes CASSQNPIDAETQYF.

J is TRBJ2-7 and V is TRBV9; D ambiguous. Trimming took 3 bases from V and 4 from J, leaving 17 bases between them. Germline CDR1 reads SGDLS; CDR2 reads YYNGEE. CDR3 length: 15 amino acids. The CDR3 nucleotides read TGTGCCAGCAGCGAAAACGACGGTCCAGCATACGAGCAGTACTTC. This translates into CASSENDGPAYEQYF.

This clonotype was seen ten or more times. V is TRBV28 and J is TRBJ1-1; D call uncertain. The CDR3 has 14 amino acids. V was shortened by 1 base and J by 5 bases, with 11 bases between the two germline ends. Germline CDR1 reads MDHEN; CDR2 reads SYDVKM. The CDR3 coding sequence is TGTGCCAGCAGTTTATCTGGGTACGGAACTGAAGCTTTCTTT. This translates into CASSLSGYGTEAFF.

This clonotype was seen many times. The J gene is TRBJ1-5, the V gene TRBV3-1; TRBD1 aligns across 9 bases. This CDR3 is built from 18 residues. Germline V gene data show CDR1 as LGHDT and CDR2 as YNNKEL (reference sequence). Trimming took 3 bases from V and 0 from J; bases not matched to a gene: 9. CDR3 sequence: CASSHGSGTGTSNQPQHF. The CDR3 nucleotides read TGTGCCAGCAGCCATGGGTCCGGGACAGGGACTAGCAATCAGCCCCAGCATTTT.

V gene TRBV4-3 combines with J gene TRBJ2-7, with 11 bases fitting TRBD2. The CDR3 is made up of 20 amino acids. From germline, CDR1 is LGHNA and CDR2 YSLEER. V dropped 0 bases and J dropped 7; count of bases not matched to a gene: 20. CDR3 bases: TGCGCCAGCAGCCAAGATCAGTATCTAGCGGGAGGCCCCTGGATAAGAGAGCAGTACTTC. Amino acid sequence: CASSQDQYLAGGPWIREQYF.

The sample holds a few counts of this clonotype. This sequence joins TRBV7-2 and TRBJ1-6; a possible D gene is TRBD1 (5 bases). This CDR3 has 15 residues. Germline V gene sequence: CDR1 SGHTA, CDR2 FQGNSA. V lost 1 base and J 3 bases, leaving 7 bases between the germline ends. The CDR3 is CASSLGDFYNSPLHF. The DNA for the CDR3 is TGTGCCAGCAGCTTAGGGGACTTCTATAATTCACCCCTCCACTTT.

On this clonotype: A much larger clone sits a single nucleotide away, making a read error possible. The conserved phenylalanine or tryptophan normally closing the CDR3 is absent here, so this likely arose from a read error. J is TRBJ1-5 and V is TRBV28, with D tentatively TRBD1 (6 bases). Germline-derived CDR1 and CDR2 are MDHEN and SYDVKM. The V and J ends lost 2 bases and 2 bases respectively, with 16 bases between them. CDR3 length equals 17 residues. CDR3 nucleotides: TGTGCCAGCAGTTTACCCGTAGGGGGGGCAGGCAATCAGCCCCAGCATCTT. Protein sequence: CASSLPVGGAGNQPQHL.

The rearrangement joins TRBV15 to TRBJ1-4; D gene uncertain. The CDR3 runs to 13 residues. Germline loops: CDR1 LNHNV, CDR2 YYDKDF (reference sequence). Trimming stripped 5 bases from V and 7 bases from J, with 11 bases between. The CDR3 here is CATSGRSIEKLFF. The CDR3 DNA reads TGTGCCACCAGCGGACGGAGTATTGAAAAACTGTTTTTT.

This clonotype was recorded at least ten times. The chain is built from TRBV5-4 and TRBJ2-3, with D tentatively TRBD1 or TRBD2 (5 bases each). V lost 4 bases to trimming and J lost 3 bases, with 15 bases between them. Germline loops: CDR1 SGHNT, CDR2 YYREEE (reference sequence). The CDR3 consists of 15 residues. CDR3 in amino acids: CASSQISEGTDTQYF. CDR3 nucleotide sequence: TGTGCCAGCAGCCAAATAAGCGAGGGGACAGATACGCAGTATTTT.

This clonotype was observed at least ten times. This chain's CDR3 is CASLHLTGGETQYF. The CDR3, as DNA: TGTGCCAGCCTGCACCTGACAGGAGGAGAGACCCAGTACTTC. The chain links TRBV28 to TRBJ2-5, with a tentative D call TRBD1 (6 bases). Germline V lookup: CDR1 MDHEN, CDR2 SYDVKM. Trimming cost V 8 bases and J 4 bases, with 17 bases left between them. The CDR3 length is 14 residues.

As concerns this clonotype: A read error may explain this, as a much larger clone is one base away. Given the absence of the conserved phenylalanine or tryptophan at the CDR3 end, a read error is likely. The chain joins TRBV4-3 to TRBJ2-3, with D perhaps matching TRBD2 (6 bases). The V gene lost 0 bases and the J gene lost 8 bases, with 9 bases spanning the gap. CDR3 length: 13 residues. CDR1 is LGHNA, CDR2 YSLEER, per germline. The CDR3 is CASSQDSGGTQYL. As DNA, the CDR3 is TGCGCCAGCAGCCAAGATAGCGGAGGTACGCAGTATCTT.

This chain uses TRBV24-1 with TRBJ2-3, with TRBD1 identical over 9 bases. J lost 4 bases, V lost 6 bases, and 7 bases had no gene match. Germline loops: CDR1 KGHDR, CDR2 SFDVKD. This CDR3 has 15 amino acids. CDR3 residues: CATSTGTGLPDTQYF. Here the CDR3 DNA reads TGTGCCACCAGTACCGGGACAGGGTTGCCAGATACGCAGTATTTT.